One and the same sample provided the 23 T cell receptor beta chains below, sequenced in a study of monozygotic twins with inflammatory bowel disease. With the 5' RACE reads reprocessed, TCRdb shows one record per CDR3 protein and no DNA. The listing records around 400,000 distinct CDR3 sequences. Material for sequencing was blood. All receptors derive from a human donor with ulcerative colitis or Crohn's disease, or a healthy co-twin of an affected twin (not recorded which).

This chain uses TRBV11-2 with TRBJ1-4. The CDR3 has 15 residues. Germline CDR1 SGHAT, CDR2 FQNNGV. CDR3 sequence: CASSLDRPRVGKLFF. Together with reference TRBV11-2 and TRBJ1-4, the CDR3 gives the full variable domain: EAGVAQSPRYKIIEKRQSVAFWCNPISGHATLYWYQQILGQGPKLLIQFQNNGVVDDSQLPKDRFSAERLKGVDSTLKIQPAKLEDSAVYLCASSLDRPRVGKLFFGSGTQLSVL.

The rearrangement joins TRBV18 to TRBJ2-3; TCRdb designates TRBD1, a call that cannot be tested without DNA. In germline, CDR1 is KGHSH, CDR2 LQKENI. The CDR3 is made up of 16 amino acids. The CDR3 loop reads CASSLRDRGLGDTQYF. Full variable domain (missing parts from reference TRBV18 and TRBJ2-3): NAGVMQNPRHLVRRRGQEARLRCSPMKGHSHVYWYRQLPEEGLKFMVYLQKENIIDESGMPKERFSAEFPKEGPSILRIQQVVRGDSAAYFCASSLRDRGLGDTQYFGPGTRLTVL.

This chain joins TRBV4-1 and TRBJ1-1. The germline V gene has CDR1 MGHRA and CDR2 YSYEKL. The CDR3 consists of 14 residues. CDR3 sequence reads: CASSQVSRNTEAFF.

This chain links TRBV7-9 with TRBJ2-1; no DNA is available, so the TRBD1 call from TCRdb remains unchecked. Germline lookup yields CDR1 SEHNR and CDR2 FQNEAQ (reference sequence). The CDR3 is made up of 15 amino acids. The CDR3 sequence: CASSFETGYYNEQFF.

V and J are TRBV7-9 and TRBJ2-7; with no DNA, the TCRdb D assignment of TRBD1 cannot be verified. Germline V gene sequence: CDR1 SEHNR, CDR2 FQNEAQ (reference sequence). There are 16 residues in the CDR3. The CDR3 spells CASGAARNPERGEQYF.

This chain joins TRBV7-2 and TRBJ2-7. The CDR3 length is 14 residues. Germline CDR1 reads SGHTA; CDR2 reads FQGNSA. Here the CDR3 reads CASSDAASSGEQYF. Variable domain in full (rest from reference TRBV7-2 and TRBJ2-7): GAGVSQSPSNKVTEKGKDVELRCDPISGHTALYWYRQSLGQGLEFLIYFQGNSAPDKSGLPSDRFSAERTGGSVSTLTIQRTQQEDSAVYLCASSDAASSGEQYFGPGTRLTVT.

The V gene is TRBV28, the J gene TRBJ2-3; TCRdb outputs TRBD1, but without DNA this stays unchecked. The CDR3 covers 18 residues. Germline CDR1 reads MDHEN; CDR2 reads SYDVKM. CDR3 residues: CASSLGPPGSKQSDPQYF.

This chain connects TRBV9 to TRBJ2-1; the TCRdb D gene call, TRBD1, has no DNA to confirm it. The CDR3 length is 15 residues. From germline, CDR1 is SGDLS and CDR2 YYNGEE. CDR3 amino acids: CASSVAPGPYNEQFF.

This chain joins TRBV4-1 and TRBJ2-5. This CDR3 region has 15 residues. Germline assignment: CDR1 MGHRA and CDR2 YSYEKL. CDR3 loop: CASSQGPGYQETQYF.

The chain combines TRBV5-1 with TRBJ2-5; TCRdb's D gene call, TRBD1, goes unchecked for lack of DNA. This CDR3 is built from 14 residues. The germline V gene has CDR1 SGHRS and CDR2 YFSETQ. CDR3 sequence: CASSFRDSGETQYF.

The V call is TRBV3-1, the J call TRBJ1-3; TCRdb lists TRBD1, though no DNA is available to test this call. The germline CDR1 and CDR2 sequences are LGHDT and YNNKEL (reference sequence). The CDR3 consists of 20 residues. The CDR3 spells CASSHLPPGSGQDLRNTIYF.

This chain joins TRBV6-1 and TRBJ1-5. This CDR3 has 11 residues. The germline CDR1 and CDR2 sequences are MNHNS and SASEGT. The CDR3 sequence is CAAGGYQPQHF.

The CDR3 protein is CATSQVQETQYF. This chain uses TRBV3-1 with TRBJ2-5. The germline gives CDR1 LGHDT, CDR2 YNNKEL (reference sequence). The length of the CDR3 is 12 residues.

The chain couples TRBV28 to TRBJ2-3; TCRdb calls TRBD1, which cannot be checked without DNA. Germline loops: CDR1 MDHEN, CDR2 SYDVKM. This CDR3 region has 14 residues. CDR3 sequence: CASSPPPLRDTQYF.

The rearrangement links TRBV7-2 to TRBJ1-6; TCRdb's D call of TRBD1 is untestable without DNA. This CDR3 is 15 amino acids long. In germline, CDR1 is SGHTA, CDR2 FQGNSA. The CDR3 is CASSLEQGIGSPLHF.

The J gene is TRBJ1-4, the V gene TRBV10-3; absent DNA, TCRdb's TRBD1 call cannot be checked. Germline V lookup: CDR1 ENHRY, CDR2 SYGVKD. The CDR3 is 17 residues long. The chain's CDR3 is CAISESKTPAVGEKLFF.

The chain uses TRBV12-3 or TRBV12-4 and TRBJ1-2. This CDR3 is 15 amino acids long. CDR3 in amino acids: CASSLMAETNYGYTF.

The chain has TRBV13 and TRBJ1-1. Germline CDR1 is PRHDT and CDR2 is FYEKMQ (reference sequence). The CDR3 length is 14 residues. The CDR3 sequence is CASSGDSLNTEAFF.

This chain links TRBV30 with TRBJ2-5; TCRdb indicates TRBD2, and absent DNA this call remains unverified. The CDR3 has 14 amino acids. Germline CDR1 reads GTSNPN; CDR2 reads SVGIG (reference sequence). CDR3 protein: CAWSQSSGRETQYF.

The chain combines TRBV5-1 with TRBJ2-1. The CDR3 loop spans 15 amino acids. The germline CDR1 and CDR2 sequences are SGHRS and YFSETQ. The CDR3 loop is CASSSATWKSDEQFF.

The V call is TRBV6-2 or TRBV6-3, the J call TRBJ1-2; absent DNA, TCRdb's TRBD1 call cannot be checked. This CDR3 has 17 amino acids. CDR1 MNHEY and CDR2 SVGEGT come from the germline V gene. CDR3 amino acids: CASSKLDSWGLGYGYTF.

The V gene is TRBV7-9, the J gene TRBJ2-3. Germline V gene lookup returns CDR1 SEHNR and CDR2 FQNEAQ (reference sequence). CDR3 length: 16 residues. The CDR3 spells CASSGLGVSSTDTQYF.

The rearrangement joins TRBV4-1 to TRBJ2-5; checking the TCRdb D call of TRBD2 is not possible without DNA. Looked up from germline, CDR1 is MGHRA and CDR2 is YSYEKL. The length of the CDR3 is 18 residues. CDR3 residues: CASSQPAGLAGGRETQYF.